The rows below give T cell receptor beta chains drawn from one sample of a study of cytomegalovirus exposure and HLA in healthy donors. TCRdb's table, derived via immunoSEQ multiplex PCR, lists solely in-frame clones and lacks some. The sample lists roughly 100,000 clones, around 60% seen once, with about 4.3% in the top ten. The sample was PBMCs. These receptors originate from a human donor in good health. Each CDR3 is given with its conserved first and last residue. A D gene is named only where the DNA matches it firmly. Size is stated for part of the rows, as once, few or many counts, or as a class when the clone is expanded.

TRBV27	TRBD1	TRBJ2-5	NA	TGTGCCACCGGGACAGCCCAGGGGACCCAGTACTTC	CATGTAQGTQYF
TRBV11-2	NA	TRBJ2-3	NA	TGTGCCAGCAGCTTAGCGGGCCGTCTTGGAGGGAAGCAGTATTTT	CASSLAGRLGGKQYF
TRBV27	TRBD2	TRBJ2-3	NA	TGTGCCAGCAGTTTAGCGGGAGGGAGGGATACGCAGTATTTT	CASSLAGGRDTQYF
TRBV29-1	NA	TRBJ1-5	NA	TGCAGCGTTGGGACCCCGGTCGGGGCCCAGCATTTT	CSVGTPVGAQHF
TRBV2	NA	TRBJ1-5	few	TGTGCCAGCAGTTGGGGGTCAGGGGTTCAGCCCCAGCATTTT	CASSWGSGVQPQHF
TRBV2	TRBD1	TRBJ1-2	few	TGTGCCAGCAGCGGGGGACAGGGAACTAACTACACCTTC	CASSGGQGTNYTF
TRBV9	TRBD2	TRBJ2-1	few	TGTGCCAGCAGCGTAGGGTACCTAGCGGGAGGCAATGAGCAGTTCTTC	CASSVGYLAGGNEQFF
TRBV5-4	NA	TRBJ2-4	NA	TGTGCCAGCAGCTTGGCAGGACTAGCCAAAAACATTCAGTACTTC	CASSLAGLAKNIQYF
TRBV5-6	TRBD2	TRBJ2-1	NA	TGTGCCAGCAGCTTGGTTGCGGGGGTTGAGCAGTTCTTC	CASSLVAGVEQFF
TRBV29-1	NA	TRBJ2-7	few	TGCAGCGTCTTTGGGGGGAGCTCCTACGAGCAGTACTTC	CSVFGGSSYEQYF
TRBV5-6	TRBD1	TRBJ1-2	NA	TGTGCCAGCAGCCTCCCGACAGGGCTCGGGGGCTACACCTTC	CASSLPTGLGGYTF
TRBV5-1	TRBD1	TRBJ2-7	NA	TGCGCCAGCAGCTTGCGGACAGGGGGCCCCTACGAGCAGTACTTC	CASSLRTGGPYEQYF
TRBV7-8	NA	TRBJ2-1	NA	TGTGCCAGCAGCTCCAGGGTAGGGGAGCAGTTCTTC	CASSSRVGEQFF
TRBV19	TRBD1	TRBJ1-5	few	TGTGCCAGTAGTACACAACAGGGGCAGCCCCAGCATTTT	CASSTQQGQPQHF
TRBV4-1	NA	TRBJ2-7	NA	TGCGCCAGCAGCCGGGCGGGAAGGGTTTACGAGCAGTACTTC	CASSRAGRVYEQYF
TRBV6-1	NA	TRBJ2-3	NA	TGTGCCAGCACCATCTTCAGGGCAGATACGCAGTATTTT	CASTIFRADTQYF
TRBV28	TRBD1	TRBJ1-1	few	TGTGCCAGCAGCCCCTCAAGAACAGGGGGCGCATCTTTCTTT	CASSPSRTGGASFF
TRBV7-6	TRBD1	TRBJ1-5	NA	TGTGCCAGCAGCGTCGGGACAGGCAGCAATCAGCCCCAGCATTTT	CASSVGTGSNQPQHF
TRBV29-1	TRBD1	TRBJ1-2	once	TGCAGCGTGACCGGGGACAGGACTACTTATGGCTACACCTTC	CSVTGDRTTYGYTF
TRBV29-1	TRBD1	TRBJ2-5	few	TGCAGCGTTTCTCACCTGACAGGGGGCTCCGAGACCCAGTACTTC	CSVSHLTGGSETQYF
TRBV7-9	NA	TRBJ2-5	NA	TGTGCCAGCAGCTGGTCCAGGCGAGGGGAGACCCAGTACTTC	CASSWSRRGETQYF
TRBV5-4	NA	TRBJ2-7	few	TGTGCCAGCAGCTTTGACTCTGAGTACGAGCAGTACTTC	CASSFDSEYEQYF
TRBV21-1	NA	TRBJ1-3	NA	TGTGCCAGCAGCAGTACTTCTTATTCAGGGGGTCGCGAACGGCCTGCTCTAGGAAACACCATATATTTT	CASSSTSYSGGRERPALGNTIYF
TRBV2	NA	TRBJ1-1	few	TGTGCCAGCAGCGAATCGGGGGAAGCGGCCACTGAAGCTTTCTTT	CASSESGEAATEAFF
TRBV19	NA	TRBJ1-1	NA	TGTGCCAGTACGAAGGCAGGCAATATGAACACTGAAGCTTTCTTT	CASTKAGNMNTEAFF